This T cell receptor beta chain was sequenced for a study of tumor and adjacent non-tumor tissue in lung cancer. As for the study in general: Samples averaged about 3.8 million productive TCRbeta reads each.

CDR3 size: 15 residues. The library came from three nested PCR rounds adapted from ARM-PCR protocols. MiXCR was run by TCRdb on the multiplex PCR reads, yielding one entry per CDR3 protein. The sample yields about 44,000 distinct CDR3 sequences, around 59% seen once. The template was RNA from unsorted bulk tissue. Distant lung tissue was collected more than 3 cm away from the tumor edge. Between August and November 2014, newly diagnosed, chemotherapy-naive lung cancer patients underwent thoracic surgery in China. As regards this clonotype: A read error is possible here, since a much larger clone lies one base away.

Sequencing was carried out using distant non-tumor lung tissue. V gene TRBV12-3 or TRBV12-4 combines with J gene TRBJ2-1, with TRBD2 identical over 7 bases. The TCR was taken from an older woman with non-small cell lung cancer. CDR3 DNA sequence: TGTGCCAACAGTTTAAGTAAAGGCGGGAGCTTAGAGCAGTTCTTC. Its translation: CANSLSKGGSLEQFF.